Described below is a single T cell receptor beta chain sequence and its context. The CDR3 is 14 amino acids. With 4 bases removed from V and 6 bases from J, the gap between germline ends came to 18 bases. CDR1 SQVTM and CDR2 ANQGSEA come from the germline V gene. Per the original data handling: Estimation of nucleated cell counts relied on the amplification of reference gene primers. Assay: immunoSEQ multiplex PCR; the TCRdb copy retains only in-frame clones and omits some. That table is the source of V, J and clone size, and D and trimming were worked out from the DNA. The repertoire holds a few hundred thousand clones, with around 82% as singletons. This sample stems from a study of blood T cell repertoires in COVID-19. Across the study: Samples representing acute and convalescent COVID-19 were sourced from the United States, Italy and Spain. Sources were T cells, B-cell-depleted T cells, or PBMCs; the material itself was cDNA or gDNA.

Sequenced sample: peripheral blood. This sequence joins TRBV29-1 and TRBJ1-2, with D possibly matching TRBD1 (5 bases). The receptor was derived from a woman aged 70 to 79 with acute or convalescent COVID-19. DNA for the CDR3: TGCAGCGTTGTTAAGGGGATAAACTGGGATGGCTACACCTTC. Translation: CSVVKGINWDGYTF.